The 16 T cell receptor beta chains in this list originate from one sample, sequenced in a study of CXCR3-negative and CXCR3-positive naive CD8 T cells. The study made its TRB cDNA libraries by 5' RACE, adding UMI labels. TCRdb re-called the 5' RACE reads; one entry per CDR3 protein, DNA not given. This sample's table reports over 35,000 distinct CDR3 sequences. The source material was naive CXCR3- CD8+ T cells from blood. Stated subset: CD45RO-CCR7+CD27+CD95- naive CD8+ T cells lacking CXCR3 (TNR3-). These receptors originate from a human donor in good health. Some clones in this sample may be carry-over from other donors' samples.

The chain has TRBV6-5 and TRBJ2-5; the TRBD1 assignment by TCRdb is unverifiable without DNA. CDR1 and CDR2 (germline): MNHEY, SVGAGI. This CDR3 region has 13 residues. The CDR3 loop reads CASSWGGQETQYF.

This clonotype is classed as medium-sized (0.01 to 0.1%) by frequency. This chain joins TRBV24-1 and TRBJ2-2; the D call of TRBD1 rests on TCRdb alone, since no DNA is present to check it. The CDR3 loop spans 14 amino acids. The V gene's germline CDR1 is KGHDR and CDR2 SFDVKD. CDR3 region: CASGQGTYTGELFF.

The chain recombines TRBV4-3 with TRBJ2-1; no DNA is available, so the TRBD2 call from TCRdb remains unchecked. This CDR3 comprises 17 residues. CDR1 is LGHNA and CDR2 is YSLEER in the germline V gene. CDR3 protein: CASSQDWGTSGRNEQFF.

The chain has TRBV29-1 and TRBJ2-1; the TRBD2 assignment by TCRdb is unverifiable without DNA. The CDR3 length is 13 residues. The V gene's germline CDR1 is SQVTM and CDR2 ANQGSEA. The CDR3 loop is CSVGLENYNEQFF.

This chain connects TRBV27 to TRBJ2-7; TCRdb's D call of TRBD2 is untestable without DNA. This CDR3 is 15 amino acids long. Germline assignment: CDR1 MNHEY and CDR2 SMNVEV (reference sequence). CDR3 protein: CASTGGTSSSYEQYF.

The CDR3 loop reads CASSLEASKSYEQYF. The V gene is TRBV7-6, the J gene TRBJ2-7; absent DNA, TCRdb's TRBD2 call cannot be checked. The CDR3 runs to 15 residues. Looked up from germline, CDR1 is SGHVS and CDR2 is FNYEAQ.

This chain connects TRBV29-1 to TRBJ1-2; TCRdb picks TRBD1, but there is no DNA to check that call. The CDR3 consists of 12 residues. Germline V gives CDR1 SQVTM, CDR2 ANQGSEA. The CDR3 sequence is CSVPPFPDGYTF.

The V and J genes are TRBV28 and TRBJ2-7; no DNA is available, so the TRBD2 call from TCRdb remains unchecked. CDR1 and CDR2 from the germline V gene are MDHEN and SYDVKM. The CDR3 is made up of 15 amino acids. This chain's CDR3 is CASSYSGGYAYEQYF.

The chain employs TRBV20-1 and TRBJ2-7; the TCRdb D gene call, TRBD2, has no DNA to confirm it. CDR3 size: 13 residues. Germline values: CDR1 DFQATT, CDR2 SNEGSKA (reference sequence). The CDR3 sequence is CSAVPGGFNEQYF.

This chain connects TRBV20-1 to TRBJ2-7; TCRdb designates TRBD1, a call that cannot be tested without DNA. CDR1 DFQATT and CDR2 SNEGSKA come from the germline V gene (reference sequence). CDR3 length equals 14 residues. The CDR3 loop reads CSASDRDRGREQYF.

The chain links TRBV28 to TRBJ1-1; TCRdb names TRBD1, which stays unverified in the absence of DNA. Germline V gene lookup returns CDR1 MDHEN and CDR2 SYDVKM. The CDR3 is made up of 19 amino acids. CDR3 residues: CASTGKTTDRSKGNTEAFF.

V usage is TRBV10-3 and J usage is TRBJ2-1; TCRdb calls TRBD2, which cannot be checked without DNA. The V gene's germline CDR1 is ENHRY and CDR2 SYGVKD. The length of the CDR3 is 15 residues. The CDR3 is CAISEPTAGPGEQFF.

The genes are TRBV7-2 and TRBJ2-5; TCRdb selects TRBD2, and the lack of DNA leaves this call unchecked. In germline, CDR1 is SGHTA, CDR2 FQGNSA. The CDR3 length is 15 residues. CDR3: CASSGWTSGSETQYF.

The J gene is TRBJ1-5, the V gene TRBV29-1. Germline V gene sequence: CDR1 SQVTM, CDR2 ANQGSEA. There are 14 residues in the CDR3. CDR3 region: CSVEAWRGNQPQHF.

The CDR3: CASSSGFQPQHF. This chain uses TRBV7-9 with TRBJ1-5. Per germline, CDR1 SEHNR and CDR2 FQNEAQ (reference sequence). The CDR3 has 12 residues.

This chain links TRBV5-1 with TRBJ2-2; TCRdb's D call of TRBD2 is untestable without DNA. The CDR3 runs to 17 residues. Germline V gives CDR1 SGHRS, CDR2 YFSETQ. CDR3 sequence: CASSLAASGMDTGELFF.